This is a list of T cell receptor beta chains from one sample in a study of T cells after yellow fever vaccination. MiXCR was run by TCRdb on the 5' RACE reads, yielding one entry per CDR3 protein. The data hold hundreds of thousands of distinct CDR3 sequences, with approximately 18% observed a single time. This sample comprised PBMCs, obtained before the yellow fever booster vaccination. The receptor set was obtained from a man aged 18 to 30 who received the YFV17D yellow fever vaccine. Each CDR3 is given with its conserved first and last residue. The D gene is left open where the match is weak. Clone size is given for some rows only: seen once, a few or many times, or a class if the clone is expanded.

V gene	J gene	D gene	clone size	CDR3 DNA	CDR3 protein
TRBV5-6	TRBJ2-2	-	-	TGTGCCAGCAGCTTGGAACCGGAAGGGGTGGCGGAGCTGTTTTTT	CASSLEPEGVAELFF
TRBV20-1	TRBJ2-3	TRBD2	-	TGCAGTGCCAAGCGGGGGCAAGATACGCAGTATTTT	CSAKRGQDTQYF
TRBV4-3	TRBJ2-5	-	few	TGCGCCAGCAGCCAAGTCAGGGGAGTCGGAGAGACCCAGTACTTC	CASSQVRGVGETQYF
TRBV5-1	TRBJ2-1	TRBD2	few	TGCGCCAGCGCGAGACTAGCGGGGGCGCAGAAGGGTGAGCAGTTCTTC	CASARLAGAQKGEQFF
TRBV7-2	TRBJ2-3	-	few	TGTGCCAGCAGCCGAGACGCCGACTTAGATACGCAGTATTTT	CASSRDADLDTQYF
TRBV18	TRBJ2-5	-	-	TGTGCCAGCTCACCGCGAGTGGACGAGACCCAGTACTTC	CASSPRVDETQYF
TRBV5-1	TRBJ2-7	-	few	TGCGCCAGCAGCTTGGTTAGCGACAGGCCCTACGAGCAGTACTTC	CASSLVSDRPYEQYF
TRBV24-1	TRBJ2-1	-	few	TGTGCCACCAGCGCCGGGACATCGGGCTCCTACAATGAGCAGTTCTTC	CATSAGTSGSYNEQFF
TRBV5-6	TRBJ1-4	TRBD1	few	TGTGCCAGCACCTATGGACAGGGTAATGAAAAACTGTTTTTT	CASTYGQGNEKLFF
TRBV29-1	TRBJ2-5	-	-	TGCAGCGTTGTCGCTAGCCAAGAGACCCAGTACTTC	CSVVASQETQYF
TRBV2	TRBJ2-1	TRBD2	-	TGTGCCAGCAGTGAAAGAGCTAGCGGGGGGGGTTCCTACAATGAGCAGTTCTTC	CASSERASGGGSYNEQFF
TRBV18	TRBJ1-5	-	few	TGTGCCAGCTCACCATCGGGCGGAGGGGGAAGACAGCCCCAGCATTTT	CASSPSGGGGRQPQHF
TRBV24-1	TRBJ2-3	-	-	TGTGCCACCAGTGATACTCCAGGGGGGAGCACAGATACGCAGTATTTT	CATSDTPGGSTDTQYF
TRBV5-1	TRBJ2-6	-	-	TGCGCCAGCAGCTTGGCCGTAGCGAGCTCTGGGGCCAACGTCCTGACTTTC	CASSLAVASSGANVLTF
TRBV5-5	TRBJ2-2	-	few	TGTGCCAGCAGCCCCCGACAGGACGGCAACACCGGGGAGCTGTTTTTT	CASSPRQDGNTGELFF
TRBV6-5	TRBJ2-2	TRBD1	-	TGTGCCAGCAGTCGACAGGGGGCGAACACCGGGGAGCTGTTTTTT	CASSRQGANTGELFF
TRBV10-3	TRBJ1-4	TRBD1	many	TGTGCCATCAGCTCCGGGACAGGGGATGAAAAACTGTTTTTT	CAISSGTGDEKLFF
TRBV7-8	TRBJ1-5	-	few	TGTGCCAGCAGCTTTAGGGCAGCGAGGGGCAATCAGCCCCAGCATTTT	CASSFRAARGNQPQHF
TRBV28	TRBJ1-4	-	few	TGTGCCAGCAGTCCCATCCCGGGACGGAATAATGAAAAACTGTTTTTT	CASSPIPGRNNEKLFF
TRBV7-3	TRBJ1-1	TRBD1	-	TGTGCCAGCAGCTTACAGGGGGGCCTCACTGAAGCTTTCTTT	CASSLQGGLTEAFF
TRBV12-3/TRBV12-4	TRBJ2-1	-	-	TGTGCCAGCAGTTTTAGCGGAGGGGATGAGCAGTTCTTC	CASSFSGGDEQFF
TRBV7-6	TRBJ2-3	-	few	TGTGCCAGCAGCTTATTACGGGGCCCAGATACGCAGTATTTT	CASSLLRGPDTQYF
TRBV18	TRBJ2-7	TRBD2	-	TGTGCCAGCTCACCCAGTAGCGGGGGGGCCCACGAGCAGTACTTC	CASSPSSGGAHEQYF
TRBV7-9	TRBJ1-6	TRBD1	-	TGTGCCAGCAGCCCGACCAGGGGGTTAATCTATAATTCACCCCTCCACTTT	CASSPTRGLIYNSPLHF
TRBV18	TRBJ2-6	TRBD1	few	TGTGCCAGCTCCGACAGGGTATTAAGCTCTGGGGCCAACGTCCTGACTTTC	CASSDRVLSSGANVLTF
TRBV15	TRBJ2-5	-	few	TGTGCCACCAGCAGAGTCGTAACCCAAGAGACCCAGTACTTC	CATSRVVTQETQYF
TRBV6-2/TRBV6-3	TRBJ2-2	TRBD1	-	TGTGCCAGCATCGAACACAGGGGAACCGGGGAGCTGTTTTTT	CASIEHRGTGELFF
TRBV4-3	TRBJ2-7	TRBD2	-	TGCGCCAGCGGCCAAGGGCGGGAGGGCTACGAGCAGTACTTC	CASGQGREGYEQYF
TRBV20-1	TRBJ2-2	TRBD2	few	TGCAGTGCTGCTAGCGGGGGCGCGTCCGGGGAGCTGTTTTTT	CSAASGGASGELFF
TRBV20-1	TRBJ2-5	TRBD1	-	TGCAGTGCTAGAGACCTGACAGGGGCCCCCCAAGAGACCCAGTACTTC	CSARDLTGAPQETQYF
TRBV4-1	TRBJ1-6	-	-	TGCGCCAGCAGCCAAGGAGGCAGGGGCCCCAATTCACCCCTCCACTTT	CASSQGGRGPNSPLHF
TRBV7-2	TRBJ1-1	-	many	TGTGCCAGCAGCCCTAGGGCGAACACTGAAGCTTTCTTT	CASSPRANTEAFF
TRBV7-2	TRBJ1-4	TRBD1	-	TGTGCCAGCAGCCCAGGACAGGGGGGGTTAGGACTGTTTTTT	CASSPGQGGLGLFF
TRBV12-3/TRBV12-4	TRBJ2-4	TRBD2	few	TGTGCCAGCAGCCTACTAGCGGGGGGTGGAAACATTCAGTACTTC	CASSLLAGGGNIQYF
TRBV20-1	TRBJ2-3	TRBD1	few	TGCAGTGCCCCAGGGACAGGGGGTCTGGGAGGGAACACAGATACGCAGTATTTT	CSAPGTGGLGGNTDTQYF
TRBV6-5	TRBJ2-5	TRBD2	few	TGTGCCAGCAGAAGGACTAGCCAGTACCAAGAGACCCAGTACTTC	CASRRTSQYQETQYF
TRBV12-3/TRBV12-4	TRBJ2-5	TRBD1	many	TGTGCCAGCAGCTCAGGGACAGGGGAGACCCAGTACTTC	CASSSGTGETQYF
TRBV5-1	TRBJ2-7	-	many	TGCGCCAGCAGCCCTGACAGGACCCACGAGCAGTACTTC	CASSPDRTHEQYF
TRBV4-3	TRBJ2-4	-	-	TGCGCCAGCAGCCAATCAGTTGCCAAAAACATTCAGTACTTC	CASSQSVAKNIQYF
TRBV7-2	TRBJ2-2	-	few	TGTGCCAGCACCACCCGGACGGCGCGATATCAAACCGGGGAGCTGTTTTTT	CASTTRTARYQTGELFF
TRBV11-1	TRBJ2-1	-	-	TGTGCCAGCAGCCGCCGGGGCATGAGCTCCTACAATGAGCATTTCTTC	CASSRRGMSSYNEHFF
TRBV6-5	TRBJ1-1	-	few	TGTGCCAGCAGCCTAAACCCTGGGGGGATGAACACTGAAGCTTTCTTT	CASSLNPGGMNTEAFF
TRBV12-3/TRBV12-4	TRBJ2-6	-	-	TGTGCCAGCTCTCCCGGAGTACGGTATCTTCCCTCTGGGGCCAACGTCCTGACTTTC	CASSPGVRYLPSGANVLTF
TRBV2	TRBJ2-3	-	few	TGTGCCAGCAGTGAATTGGATACGCAGTATTTT	CASSELDTQYF
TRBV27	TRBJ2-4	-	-	TGTGCCAGCAGTTTACTCCCCGTGGGGGCTGCTCAGTACTTC	CASSLLPVGAAQYF
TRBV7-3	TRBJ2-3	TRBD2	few	TGTGCCAGCAGCTTAACAGGGACTAGCGGAACAGATACGCAGTATTTT	CASSLTGTSGTDTQYF
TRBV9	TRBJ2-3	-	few	TGTGCCAGCAGCGCCGCCCTAAGGCCCACAGATACGCAGTATTTT	CASSAALRPTDTQYF
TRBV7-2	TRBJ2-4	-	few	TGTGCCAGCAGCTTAGGGTTTCTAAATCCGCGCATTCAGTACTTC	CASSLGFLNPRIQYF
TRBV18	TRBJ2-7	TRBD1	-	TGTGCCAGCTCACCACAGGACAGGGACTACGAGCAGTACTTC	CASSPQDRDYEQYF
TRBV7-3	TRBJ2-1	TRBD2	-	TGTGCCAGCAGCGGAAGCGGGGGGGCGGGGAATGAGCAGTTCTTC	CASSGSGGAGNEQFF
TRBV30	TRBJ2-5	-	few	TGTGCCTGGAGTGTTGGGGGGCAAGAGACCCAGTACTTC	CAWSVGGQETQYF
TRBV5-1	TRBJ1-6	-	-	TGCGCCAGCAGCGGCAGCAGCTCCTATAATTCACCCCTCCACTTT	CASSGSSSYNSPLHF
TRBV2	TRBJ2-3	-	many	TGTGCCAGCAGTACGGAAACTCCCCTCACAGATACGCAGTATTTT	CASSTETPLTDTQYF
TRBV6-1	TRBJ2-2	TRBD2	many	TGTGCCAGCACCTGGGACTACGCGAACACCGGGGAGCTGTTTTTT	CASTWDYANTGELFF
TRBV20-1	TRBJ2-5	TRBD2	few	TGCAGTGCCACACCCCGACTAGCGGGGGCACTGCGGGAGACCCAGTACTTC	CSATPRLAGALRETQYF